This T cell receptor (beta chain) was sequenced for a study of post-analysis software for immune sequencing data. Unique molecular identifiers were present in the TCR beta cDNA libraries. T cells numbering roughly 0.85 to 11 million gave rise to roughly 0.5 million cDNA molecules. Each CDR3 protein is one row after TCRdb ran MiXCR on the PCR reads. The sample lists 650,000 to 850,000 distinct CDR3 sequences, around 50% occurring once. Findings and limits, study-wide: The five TRBV segments detected at higher frequency in patients than in controls included TRBV5-6, TRBV5-1 and TRBV20-1. Significantly decreased normalized Chao1 diversity was recorded for multiple sclerosis patients relative to controls.

Points on this clonotype: Its antigen is still unknown.

This CDR3 is built from 15 residues. The V gene end was trimmed by 4 bases and the J gene end by 4 bases; junction bases not matched to a gene: 6. Germline V gene sequence: CDR1 SNHLY, CDR2 FYNNEI. The genes are TRBV2 and TRBJ2-1; 8 positions agree with TRBD2. This clonotype originated in a girl under 18 with multiple sclerosis. Sequencing used blood. CDR3 in amino acids: CASSAWREVYNEQFF. The CDR3, as DNA: TGTGCCAGCAGTGCTTGGCGGGAGGTATACAATGAGCAGTTCTTC.